These T cell receptor beta chains were read from a single sample in a study of cytomegalovirus exposure and HLA in healthy donors. Using immunoSEQ multiplex PCR, the repertoire was profiled, and TCRdb retains in-frame clones only, with some absent. The sample has 65,000 to 95,000 clones; approximately 78% are singletons. The specimen sequenced was PBMCs. These receptors all stem from a male donor in good health and CMV-seropositive. Both conserved end residues are part of each CDR3. D genes are given only for firm matches. The size of a clone is reported for some rows only, either as once, few or many, or as a class for expanded clones.

.	TRBV5-1	TRBJ2-7	.	CASSWRGSGYEQYF	TGCGCCAGCAGCTGGAGGGGATCCGGCTACGAGCAGTACTTC
.	TRBV6-1	TRBJ2-5	.	CASSEAGQTQYF	TGTGCCAGCAGTGAAGCAGGACAGACCCAGTACTTC
.	TRBV12-2	TRBJ2-7	once	CASGTGGGSISYEQYF	TGTGCAAGTGGAACGGGGGGAGGTTCAATTTCCTACGAGCAGTACTTC
.	TRBV13	TRBJ2-7	.	CASSLAPEGRNSYEQYF	TGTGCCAGCAGCTTAGCGCCCGAGGGTCGGAACTCCTACGAGCAGTACTTC
TRBD1	TRBV29-1	TRBJ2-5	.	CSVWTGQRETQYF	TGCAGCGTTTGGACAGGGCAACGGGAGACCCAGTACTTC
.	TRBV4-1	TRBJ2-5	.	CASSQSGNAETQYF	TGCGCCAGCAGCCAATCAGGGAACGCGGAGACCCAGTACTTC
TRBD2	TRBV19	TRBJ2-7	.	CASSGIQREGGYEQYF	TGTGCCAGTAGCGGTATACAGCGGGAGGGAGGCTACGAGCAGTACTTC
TRBD2	TRBV6-5	TRBJ2-7	.	CASSYSRTRGTYEQYF	TGTGCCAGCAGTTACTCGAGGACTAGGGGAACCTACGAGCAGTACTTC
TRBD2	TRBV5-1	TRBJ2-3	.	CASSLSGRSADTQYF	TGCGCCAGCAGCTTAAGCGGGAGGTCCGCAGATACGCAGTATTTT
TRBD2	TRBV28	TRBJ2-7	.	CASSLGSGTPYEQYF	TGTGCCAGCAGTTTAGGCAGCGGGACTCCCTACGAGCAGTACTTC
.	TRBV7-3	TRBJ2-5	.	CASSLTRPRVQYF	TGTGCCAGCAGCTTAACGCGACCCAGGGTCCAGTACTTC
TRBD2	TRBV29-1	TRBJ2-7	.	CSVKTSGSSYEQYF	TGCAGCGTTAAGACTAGCGGGAGTTCCTACGAGCAGTACTTC
TRBD1	TRBV9	TRBJ2-2	.	CASSGDPRTGSAGELFF	TGTGCCAGCAGCGGAGACCCCCGGACAGGGTCGGCCGGGGAGCTGTTTTTT
TRBD2	TRBV6-6	TRBJ2-7	.	CASSLLGGSLPYEQYF	TGTGCCAGCAGCTTACTCGGGGGGTCACTACCCTACGAGCAGTACTTC
.	TRBV19	TRBJ2-2	few	CAREAGSNTGELFF	TGTGCCAGGGAGGCGGGGTCGAACACCGGGGAGCTGTTTTTT
.	TRBV5-4	TRBJ2-2	once	CASSRRDLPMGELFF	TGTGCCAGCAGCAGGCGGGACTTGCCTATGGGGGAGCTGTTTTTT
.	TRBV7-9	TRBJ2-7	.	CASSSSTRNSYEQYF	TGTGCCAGCAGCTCCAGTACCCGTAACTCCTACGAGCAGTACTTC
TRBD1	TRBV19	TRBJ2-7	once	CASSLRTGTYEQYF	TGTGCCAGTAGTCTAAGGACAGGGACCTACGAGCAGTACTTC
.	TRBV25-1	TRBJ2-7	.	CASSESVGATYEQYF	TGTGCCAGCAGTGAATCCGTAGGGGCCACCTACGAGCAGTACTTC
.	TRBV5-1	TRBJ2-5	.	CASSLEGGLQETQYF	TGCGCCAGCAGCTTGGAAGGTGGACTGCAAGAGACCCAGTACTTC
.	TRBV19	TRBJ1-5	once	CASSILTDSNQPQHF	TGTGCCAGTAGTATTCTTACAGACAGCAATCAGCCCCAGCATTTT
.	TRBV5-3	TRBJ1-5	.	CARSLPRAGGGNQPQHF	TGTGCCAGAAGCTTGCCCAGGGCGGGAGGTGGCAATCAGCCCCAGCATTTT
.	TRBV7-2	TRBJ1-5	few	CASSLVGGQPQHF	TGTGCCAGCAGCTTAGTAGGGGGACAGCCCCAGCATTTT
.	TRBV2	TRBJ2-3	.	CASSLGNTQYF	TGTGCCAGCAGCCTCGGTAATACGCAGTATTTT
.	TRBV27	TRBJ2-1	few	CASSLEQGSYNEQFF	TGTGCCAGCAGTTTGGAACAGGGTAGCTACAATGAGCAGTTCTTC
TRBD1	TRBV10-3	TRBJ2-7	.	CAISESTGQGAYEQYF	TGTGCCATCAGTGAGTCGACCGGACAGGGGGCGTACGAGCAGTACTTC
.	TRBV13	TRBJ2-7	once	CASSPGPTVSYEQYF	TGTGCCAGCAGCCCGGGCCCGACAGTCTCCTACGAGCAGTACTTC
.	TRBV20-1	TRBJ2-4	.	CSASRDYIQYF	TGCAGTGCTTCCCGGGACTACATTCAGTACTTC
TRBD1	TRBV19	TRBJ2-6	few	CASRQPTGADGANVLTF	TGTGCCAGTAGACAACCGACAGGGGCTGATGGGGCCAACGTCCTGACTTTC
.	TRBV6-1	TRBJ1-1	few	CASSEGLTGTEAFF	TGTGCCAGCAGTGAAGGATTGACGGGTACTGAAGCTTTCTTT
.	TRBV6-5	TRBJ2-3	.	CATAWRAFIDTQYF	TGTGCCACCGCGTGGAGGGCCTTTATAGATACGCAGTATTTT
TRBD2	TRBV6-5	TRBJ2-1	many	CASSPTSGDYNEQFF	TGTGCCAGCAGCCCCACTAGCGGGGACTACAATGAGCAGTTCTTC
.	TRBV29-1	TRBJ1-1	few	CSATDSLNTEAFF	TGCAGCGCGACGGACAGCTTGAACACTGAAGCTTTCTTT
.	TRBV6-5	TRBJ1-5	.	CASSYSRSNQPQHF	TGTGCCAGCAGTTACTCGCGGTCTAATCAGCCCCAGCATTTT
TRBD1	TRBV28	TRBJ1-2	once	CASSSPGTGIYYGYTF	TGTGCCAGCAGTTCTCCCGGGACAGGGATTTACTATGGCTACACCTTC
TRBD1	TRBV14	TRBJ1-1	.	CASSLTGGEAFF	TGTGCCAGCAGTCTTACAGGGGGGGAAGCTTTCTTT
TRBD2	TRBV5-6	TRBJ2-1	.	CASSEAGTSGSSYNEQFF	TGTGCCAGCAGCGAAGCCGGGACTAGCGGCAGCTCCTACAATGAGCAGTTCTTC
.	TRBV7-6	TRBJ1-1	.	CASSSSLVRNTEAFF	TGTGCCAGCAGCTCATCACTAGTAAGGAACACTGAAGCTTTCTTT
.	TRBV21-1	TRBJ1-5	.	CASISSDTGRQPQHF	TGTGCCAGCATCTCATCCGACACCGGGAGGCAGCCCCAGCATTTT
TRBD1	TRBV27	TRBJ1-4	.	CASSLRGGISNEKLFF	TGTGCCAGCAGTTTGAGAGGGGGCATTTCTAATGAAAAACTGTTTTTT